Listed below are T cell receptor beta chains from one sample, sequenced in a study of blood T cell repertoires in COVID-19. Method: immunoSEQ multiplex PCR; TCRdb's copy keeps in-frame clones and lacks some. The top ten clones hold under 15% of a sample with tens of thousands of clones, approximately 91% of them seen once. The specimen was peripheral blood. The receptors come from a man between 65 and 85 years old with active COVID-19. The CDR3 runs from the conserved cysteine through the conserved F or W. The order of the fields is CDR3 length, V gene, D gene, clone size, J gene, CDR3 DNA, CDR3 protein. D genes are given only for firm matches. Not all rows give a size; the values are once, few, many and, for expanded clones, a class.

CDR3 length: 14
V gene: TRBV3-1/TRBV3-2
D gene: TRBD1
clone size: NA
J gene: TRBJ1-6
CDR3 DNA: TGTGCCAGCAGCCCGGGACAGGGAAACTCACCCCTCCACTTT
CDR3 protein: CASSPGQGNSPLHF

CDR3 length: 13
V gene: TRBV18
D gene: TRBD1
clone size: NA
J gene: TRBJ1-2
CDR3 DNA: TGTGCCAGCTCCGGGACAGGGAACTATGGCTACACCTTC
CDR3 protein: CASSGTGNYGYTF

CDR3 length: 15
V gene: TRBV15
D gene: TRBD1
clone size: NA
J gene: TRBJ1-4
CDR3 DNA: TGTGCCACCAGCCCACGGACAGGGGCGAGAGAAAAACTGTTTTTT
CDR3 protein: CATSPRTGAREKLFF

CDR3 length: 14
V gene: TRBV28
D gene: TRBD1
clone size: NA
J gene: TRBJ1-4
CDR3 DNA: TGTGCCAGCAGTTCGACAGGGGCCGGGGGAAAACTGTTTTTT
CDR3 protein: CASSSTGAGGKLFF

CDR3 length: 16
V gene: TRBV18
D gene: NA
clone size: NA
J gene: TRBJ1-3
CDR3 DNA: TGTGCCAGCTCGCTCACAGGAGCCCGCTCTGGAAACACCATATATTTT
CDR3 protein: CASSLTGARSGNTIYF

CDR3 length: 11
V gene: TRBV30
D gene: TRBD2
clone size: NA
J gene: TRBJ2-7
CDR3 DNA: TGTGTAGGGACTAAATTCTACGAGCAGTACTTC
CDR3 protein: CVGTKFYEQYF

CDR3 length: 16
V gene: TRBV5-6
D gene: NA
clone size: NA
J gene: TRBJ1-2
CDR3 DNA: TGTGCCAGCAGCTTGGTTGTGCGGGGGGCCGGCTATGGCTACACCTTC
CDR3 protein: CASSLVVRGAGYGYTF

CDR3 length: 14
V gene: TRBV6-5
D gene: TRBD2
clone size: NA
J gene: TRBJ2-7
CDR3 DNA: TGTGCCAGCAGATTTAGCGGGGCCGCTGGGGAGCAGTACTTC
CDR3 protein: CASRFSGAAGEQYF

CDR3 length: 14
V gene: TRBV28
D gene: NA
clone size: NA
J gene: TRBJ2-7
CDR3 DNA: TGTGCCAGCAGTTTAGTGGGAGGGGGGTACGAGCAGTACTTC
CDR3 protein: CASSLVGGGYEQYF

CDR3 length: 14
V gene: TRBV6-5
D gene: TRBD1
clone size: NA
J gene: TRBJ1-4
CDR3 DNA: TGTGCCAGCAGTTCGCCGGGACAGGGGGTAAAACTGTTTTTT
CDR3 protein: CASSSPGQGVKLFF

CDR3 length: 16
V gene: TRBV6-7
D gene: NA
clone size: once
J gene: TRBJ2-7
CDR3 DNA: TGTGCCAGCAGTTACGCCCGGGACTCCTTAACTTACGAGCAGTACTTC
CDR3 protein: CASSYARDSLTYEQYF

CDR3 length: 16
V gene: TRBV6-5
D gene: NA
clone size: NA
J gene: TRBJ2-5
CDR3 DNA: TGTGCCAGCAGTTACTCTGGCGCTAGATTGGAAGAGACCCAGTACTTC
CDR3 protein: CASSYSGARLEETQYF

CDR3 length: 13
V gene: TRBV2
D gene: NA
clone size: NA
J gene: TRBJ1-1
CDR3 DNA: TGTGCCAGTACTACAGGGTTCGAAGATGAAGCTTTCTTT
CDR3 protein: CASTTGFEDEAFF

CDR3 length: 15
V gene: TRBV12-5
D gene: TRBD2
clone size: NA
J gene: TRBJ2-5
CDR3 DNA: TGTGCTAGTGGTTTGGTTCTAGCGGGAGGAGAGACCCAGTACTTC
CDR3 protein: CASGLVLAGGETQYF

CDR3 length: 17
V gene: TRBV5-1
D gene: TRBD2
clone size: NA
J gene: TRBJ2-3
CDR3 DNA: TGCGCCAGCAGCACCGGGACTAGCGCCTCTAGCACAGATACGCAGTATTTT
CDR3 protein: CASSTGTSASSTDTQYF

CDR3 length: 17
V gene: TRBV19
D gene: TRBD2
clone size: NA
J gene: TRBJ2-5
CDR3 DNA: TGTGCCAGTAGTTCAGGCCGAGCTAGCGGGAGAGGAGAGACCCAGTACTTC
CDR3 protein: CASSSGRASGRGETQYF

CDR3 length: 14
V gene: TRBV7-8
D gene: NA
clone size: NA
J gene: TRBJ2-1
CDR3 DNA: TGTGCCAGCAGCTCGCCTAGAAACTACAATGAGCAGTTCTTC
CDR3 protein: CASSSPRNYNEQFF

CDR3 length: 13
V gene: TRBV7-2
D gene: NA
clone size: NA
J gene: TRBJ2-5
CDR3 DNA: TGTGCCAGCGAAGCTTTTCGGGGAGAGACCCAGTACTTC
CDR3 protein: CASEAFRGETQYF

CDR3 length: 14
V gene: TRBV28
D gene: TRBD2
clone size: NA
J gene: TRBJ2-1
CDR3 DNA: TGTGCCAGCAGTTTGGGAGGGGCTTCCAATGAGCAGTTCTTC
CDR3 protein: CASSLGGASNEQFF

CDR3 length: 13
V gene: TRBV6-5
D gene: NA
clone size: few
J gene: TRBJ1-5
CDR3 DNA: TGTGCCAGCAGTACGACAGTTAATCAGCCCCAGCATTTT
CDR3 protein: CASSTTVNQPQHF

CDR3 length: 14
V gene: TRBV15
D gene: NA
clone size: NA
J gene: TRBJ1-3
CDR3 DNA: TGTGCCACCAGCAGAGACAGGGTCGGAAACACCATATATTTT
CDR3 protein: CATSRDRVGNTIYF

CDR3 length: 14
V gene: TRBV19
D gene: NA
clone size: few
J gene: TRBJ1-6
CDR3 DNA: TGTGCCAGTAGTGCCCGGGACACCCAGTGGGACCTCCACTTT
CDR3 protein: CASSARDTQWDLHF

CDR3 length: 13
V gene: TRBV11-2
D gene: NA
clone size: NA
J gene: TRBJ1-5
CDR3 DNA: TGTGCCAGCAGCTTAGAAGTTGGCCAGCCCCAGCATTTT
CDR3 protein: CASSLEVGQPQHF

CDR3 length: 13
V gene: TRBV5-1
D gene: TRBD2
clone size: NA
J gene: TRBJ2-7
CDR3 DNA: TGCGCCAGCAGCCGCGTGGCGGGAGAGGGGCAGTACTTC
CDR3 protein: CASSRVAGEGQYF

CDR3 length: 15
V gene: TRBV19
D gene: NA
clone size: NA
J gene: TRBJ1-5
CDR3 DNA: TGTGCCAGTAGTACGACAGGTTTTAGCAATCAGCCCCAGCATTTT
CDR3 protein: CASSTTGFSNQPQHF

CDR3 length: 13
V gene: TRBV24-1
D gene: NA
clone size: NA
J gene: TRBJ1-5
CDR3 DNA: TGTGCCACCAGTGAAGGGGTCTCGGAGCCCCAGCATTTT
CDR3 protein: CATSEGVSEPQHF

CDR3 length: 12
V gene: TRBV7-2
D gene: TRBD2
clone size: NA
J gene: TRBJ2-7
CDR3 DNA: TGTGCCAGCAGCCCGACTAGCAACGAGCAGTACTTC
CDR3 protein: CASSPTSNEQYF

CDR3 length: 13
V gene: TRBV7-2
D gene: NA
clone size: NA
J gene: TRBJ2-1
CDR3 DNA: TGTGCCAGCAGCTTAGGGCAGAACAATGAGCAGTTCTTC
CDR3 protein: CASSLGQNNEQFF

CDR3 length: 13
V gene: TRBV7-2
D gene: TRBD2
clone size: NA
J gene: TRBJ2-3
CDR3 DNA: TGTGCCAGCAGGACTAGCGGGACAGATACGCAGTATTTT
CDR3 protein: CASRTSGTDTQYF

CDR3 length: 16
V gene: TRBV3-1/TRBV3-2
D gene: NA
clone size: few
J gene: TRBJ2-2
CDR3 DNA: TGTGCCAGCAGCCAAGGTTTCCAGCGCAACACCGGGGAGCTGTTTTTT
CDR3 protein: CASSQGFQRNTGELFF

CDR3 length: 16
V gene: TRBV5-5
D gene: TRBD2
clone size: NA
J gene: TRBJ2-2
CDR3 DNA: TGTGCCAGCAGCTTACTAGCGGGAGCGAACACCGGGGAGCTGTTTTTT
CDR3 protein: CASSLLAGANTGELFF

CDR3 length: 18
V gene: TRBV19
D gene: NA
clone size: NA
J gene: TRBJ2-2
CDR3 DNA: TGTGCCAGTAGTATCGGTTCGGGACAAGGGTTCGGTGGCGGGGAGCTGTTTTTT
CDR3 protein: CASSIGSGQGFGGGELFF

CDR3 length: 14
V gene: TRBV2
D gene: NA
clone size: NA
J gene: TRBJ2-3
CDR3 DNA: TGTGCCAGCAGTGGCGGGGTCGGCGGGAATACGCAGTATTTT
CDR3 protein: CASSGGVGGNTQYF

CDR3 length: 15
V gene: TRBV19
D gene: NA
clone size: NA
J gene: TRBJ2-1
CDR3 DNA: TGTGCCAGTAGTCCGGGACTGGGGCGTTCCAATGAGCAGTTCTTC
CDR3 protein: CASSPGLGRSNEQFF

CDR3 length: 14
V gene: TRBV27
D gene: TRBD1
clone size: few
J gene: TRBJ1-5
CDR3 DNA: TGTGCCAGCAGCCTGGGGACAGGGGGCCAGCCCCAGCATTTT
CDR3 protein: CASSLGTGGQPQHF

CDR3 length: 14
V gene: TRBV30
D gene: TRBD2
clone size: NA
J gene: TRBJ2-1
CDR3 DNA: TGTGCCTGGAAAACTAGCGGGAGTACAAATGAGCAGTTCTTC
CDR3 protein: CAWKTSGSTNEQFF

CDR3 length: 12
V gene: TRBV29-1
D gene: TRBD1
clone size: NA
J gene: TRBJ1-1
CDR3 DNA: TGCAGCGTTGCTGACAGGGTGACTGAAGCTTTCTTT
CDR3 protein: CSVADRVTEAFF

CDR3 length: 13
V gene: TRBV5-1
D gene: NA
clone size: once
J gene: TRBJ1-1
CDR3 DNA: TGCGCCAGCGGCATGAGCGAGGACACTGAAGCTTTCTTT
CDR3 protein: CASGMSEDTEAFF

CDR3 length: 12
V gene: TRBV25-1
D gene: NA
clone size: NA
J gene: TRBJ2-1
CDR3 DNA: TGTGCCAGCAGTGAATCGGGGAGAAAGTGGTTCTTC
CDR3 protein: CASSESGRKWFF

CDR3 length: 14
V gene: TRBV7-9
D gene: TRBD2
clone size: NA
J gene: TRBJ2-5
CDR3 DNA: TGTGCCAGCAGCCCGGGACTAGCGGGAGAGACCCAGTACTTC
CDR3 protein: CASSPGLAGETQYF

CDR3 length: 14
V gene: TRBV19
D gene: TRBD2
clone size: NA
J gene: TRBJ2-7
CDR3 DNA: TGTGCCAGTAGTAAGCGGGGAGTCTCCTACGAGCAGTACTTC
CDR3 protein: CASSKRGVSYEQYF

CDR3 length: 16
V gene: TRBV7-9
D gene: TRBD1
clone size: NA
J gene: TRBJ1-5
CDR3 DNA: TGTGCCAGCAGCTTAGGAGGGACAGGGGGCAATCAGCCCCAGCATTTT
CDR3 protein: CASSLGGTGGNQPQHF

CDR3 length: 17
V gene: TRBV7-2
D gene: TRBD2
clone size: NA
J gene: TRBJ2-1
CDR3 DNA: TGTGCCAGCAGCTTACGGTGGGGACTAGCTACATACAATGAGCAGTTCTTC
CDR3 protein: CASSLRWGLATYNEQFF

CDR3 length: 13
V gene: TRBV11-2
D gene: TRBD1
clone size: NA
J gene: TRBJ2-7
CDR3 DNA: TGTGCCAGCAGGCATCAGGGGGCTTACGAGCAGTACTTC
CDR3 protein: CASRHQGAYEQYF

CDR3 length: 16
V gene: TRBV19
D gene: NA
clone size: NA
J gene: TRBJ1-4
CDR3 DNA: TGTGCCAGTAGTAGAACCCAGACAGCAACTAATGAAAAACTGTTTTTT
CDR3 protein: CASSRTQTATNEKLFF

CDR3 length: 13
V gene: TRBV19
D gene: NA
clone size: NA
J gene: TRBJ1-5
CDR3 DNA: TGTGCCAGTAAAACAGGGTTAAAGCAGCCCCAGCATTTT
CDR3 protein: CASKTGLKQPQHF

CDR3 length: 14
V gene: TRBV19
D gene: TRBD1
clone size: few
J gene: TRBJ2-7
CDR3 DNA: TGTGCCAGTAGTATCGGGACAGCGATCTACGAGCAGTACTTC
CDR3 protein: CASSIGTAIYEQYF

CDR3 length: 14
V gene: TRBV6-6
D gene: TRBD2
clone size: NA
J gene: TRBJ2-7
CDR3 DNA: TGTGCCAGCAGTCGGGACTATAGCTCCTACGAGCAGTACTTC
CDR3 protein: CASSRDYSSYEQYF

CDR3 length: 16
V gene: TRBV7-3
D gene: TRBD2
clone size: NA
J gene: TRBJ2-5
CDR3 DNA: TGTGCCAGCAGCCTAGGGACTAGCGGGAATCTGGAGACCCAGTACTTC
CDR3 protein: CASSLGTSGNLETQYF

CDR3 length: 10
V gene: TRBV24-1
D gene: NA
clone size: NA
J gene: TRBJ2-2
CDR3 DNA: TGTGCCACCAACACCGAGGAGCTGTTTTTT
CDR3 protein: CATNTEELFF

CDR3 length: 16
V gene: TRBV3-1/TRBV3-2
D gene: NA
clone size: NA
J gene: TRBJ2-3
CDR3 DNA: TGTGCCAGCAGCCCGGGGGACTGGACTAGCACAGATACGCAGTATTTT
CDR3 protein: CASSPGDWTSTDTQYF

CDR3 length: 15
V gene: TRBV9
D gene: TRBD1
clone size: NA
J gene: TRBJ2-1
CDR3 DNA: TGTGCCAGCAGCAAGGGACAGGGCTCCTACAATGAGCAGTTCTTC
CDR3 protein: CASSKGQGSYNEQFF

CDR3 length: 15
V gene: TRBV18
D gene: NA
clone size: NA
J gene: TRBJ1-6
CDR3 DNA: TGTGCCAGCTCACCAAATTCACAGGACAATTCACCCCTCCACTTT
CDR3 protein: CASSPNSQDNSPLHF